The T cell receptor beta chain under discussion was sequenced for a study of cytotoxic CD8 clonotypes in ibrutinib-treated CLL. For the study at large: The average sample held roughly 250,000 productive templates and more than 80,000 productive rearrangements. Overall study results and limits: T-cell clonality at baseline went above that of age-matched healthy donors and rose and fell with circulating CD8+ T-cell counts. Public clonotypes were rare and shrank or held steady on treatment.

As concerns this clone: The antigen remains unidentified.

Sequencing was performed with immunoSEQ multiplex PCR; in TCRdb, only in-frame clones are kept and a portion is missing. The table has 90,000 to 95,000 clones, 70% to 80% seen once. The germline V and J ends were trimmed by 0 bases and 9 bases, with 8 bases remaining between them. Per the germline V gene, CDR1 is GTSNPN and CDR2 is SVGIG (reference sequence). CDR3 size: 11 residues. The gene calls are TRBV30 and TRBJ2-5, with D uncertain. This receptor was obtained from a human donor with chronic lymphocytic leukemia. Specimen: PBMCs, collected after 24 months of ibrutinib treatment. The CDR3 region is CAWSVSVSQYF. The CDR3 DNA reads TGTGCCTGGAGTGTATCGGTCTCCCAGTACTTC.